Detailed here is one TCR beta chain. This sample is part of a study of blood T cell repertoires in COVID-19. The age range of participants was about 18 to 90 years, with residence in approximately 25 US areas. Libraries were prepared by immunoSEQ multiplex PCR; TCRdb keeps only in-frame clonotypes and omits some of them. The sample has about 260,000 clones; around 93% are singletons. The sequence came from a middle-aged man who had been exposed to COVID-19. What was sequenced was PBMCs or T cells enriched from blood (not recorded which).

The CDR3 nucleotides read TGTGCCAGCAGGTCGGCAGGGGCAATTTTCAATGAGCAGTTCTTC. It is translated as CASRSAGAIFNEQFF. This chain uses TRBV27 with TRBJ2-1; weak D call: TRBD1 (6 bases). The length of the CDR3 is 15 residues. V dropped 6 bases and J dropped 6 bases, with 18 bases sitting between them. The germline gives CDR1 MNHEY, CDR2 SMNVEV (reference sequence).